The clone carrying this T cell receptor beta chain was seen at least ten times. The antigen is not known. Using its own MiXCR run on the reads, TCRdb lists one record per CDR3 protein. The table lists roughly 68,000 distinct CDR3 sequences, about 23% of them singletons. This entry belongs to a study of T cell repertoires in cytomegalovirus infection. The wider study: Both a matching HLA type and CMV infection were indicated by public TCR beta signatures.

There are 16 residues in the CDR3. In germline, CDR1 is SGHTA, CDR2 FQGNSA. Trimming took 1 base from V and 0 from J, leaving 7 bases between them. Whole-study results and caveats: The ex vivo response was dominated by HLA-C-restricted CMV-specific TCR beta clonotypes.

The chain joins TRBV7-2 to TRBJ2-6; D not resolved. The sequence derives from a human donor in good health (CMV status not recorded). Some clones in this sample may be carry-over from other donors' samples. The specimen was PBMCs, sequenced either directly or after in vitro stimulation (not recorded which). The CDR3 DNA sequence: TGTGCCAGCAGCTTAGGTGCTGGCTCTGGGGCCAACGTCCTGACTTTC. This gives the protein CASSLGAGSGANVLTF.